This TCR beta chain appears in the sequencing data of a study of blood T cell repertoires in COVID-19. Clones were sequenced by immunoSEQ multiplex PCR, and TCRdb holds only the in-frame ones, with some missing. The table lists 180,000 or so clones, 60% to 85% of them singletons, with roughly 7.8% in the top ten. J gave up 0 bases and V 0 bases, and 9 bases lay outside the gene matches. The germline gives CDR1 LGHNA, CDR2 YNFKEQ. This CDR3 spans 18 amino acids. This chain uses TRBV4-2 with TRBJ2-3; TRBD2 agrees at 7 bases. This TCR was sampled from a woman between 50 and 59 years old with active or convalescent COVID-19. The sequencing sample was made of peripheral blood. DNA of the CDR3: TGTGCCAGCAGCCAAGATCCCTCCCGGCGGGGGAGCACAGATACGCAGTATTTT. It is translated as CASSQDPSRRGSTDTQYF.